This entry lists 32 T cell receptor beta chains sequenced from one sample in a study of radiotherapy plus CTLA-4 blockade in lung cancer. Sequencing was performed with immunoSEQ multiplex PCR; in TCRdb, only in-frame clones are kept and a portion is missing. The repertoire holds 85,000 to 90,000 clones, around nine tenths seen once, with over 15% in the top ten. The sample here was peripheral blood, taken from a patient treated with radiotherapy plus ipilimumab. These receptors all stem from a human donor with non-small cell lung cancer that progressed on radiotherapy plus ipilimumab.

The genes are TRBV25-1 and TRBJ1-2; D may be TRBD1 (5 bases). Trimming stripped 2 bases from V and 4 bases from J, with 11 bases between. The germline gives CDR1 MGHDK, CDR2 SYGVNS. CDR3 length equals 14 residues. The CDR3 reads CASSEPGTPYGYTF. CDR3 nucleotides: TGTGCCAGCAGTGAACCGGGGACGCCCTATGGCTACACCTTC.

The chain combines TRBV5-1 with TRBJ2-1, with D perhaps matching TRBD2 (6 bases). Germline V gene data show CDR1 as SGHRS and CDR2 as YFSETQ. The CDR3 loop spans 14 amino acids. Between the trimmed V and J ends, which lost 7 bases and 0 bases, there was a span of 11 bases. The CDR3 here is CASSGGSSYNEQFF. The DNA for the CDR3 is TGCGCCAGCTCCGGGGGTAGCTCCTACAATGAGCAGTTCTTC. The variable domain in full, completed from reference TRBV5-1 and TRBJ2-1, reads KAGVTQTPRYLIKTRGQQVTLSCSPISGHRSVSWYQQTPGQGLQFLFEYFSETQRNKGNFPGRFSGRQFSNSRSEMNVSTLELGDSALYLCASSGGSSYNEQFFGPGTRLTVL.

This rearrangement joins TRBV6-6 to TRBJ2-2, with D uncertain. Looked up from germline, CDR1 is MNHNY and CDR2 is SVGAGI (reference sequence). This CDR3 contains 14 residues. The V and J ends lost 0 bases and 8 bases respectively, with 10 bases between them. The CDR3 spells CASSYSPLSGELFF. The DNA of the CDR3 is TGTGCCAGCAGTTACTCCCCCTTAAGTGGGGAGCTGTTTTTT.

The chain employs TRBV19 and TRBJ2-7, with 12 bases matching TRBD1. Per the germline V gene, CDR1 is LNHDA and CDR2 is SQIVND (reference sequence). The CDR3 has 15 residues. V lost 7 bases to trimming and J lost 4 bases; unmatched junction nucleotides: 8. The CDR3 reads CASTIGTGGVYEQYF. CDR3 coding DNA: TGTGCCAGTACCATCGGGACAGGGGGCGTTTACGAGCAGTACTTC.

The chain is built from TRBV13 and TRBJ2-6; perhaps D is TRBD1 or TRBD2 (5 bases each). Germline values: CDR1 PRHDT, CDR2 FYEKMQ (reference sequence). Deletions cut 3 bases from V and 4 bases from J, with 13 bases between. The CDR3 spans 16 residues. CDR3 DNA: TGTGCCAGCAGCTTGGGGACCACGTCCGGGGCCAACGTCCTGACTTTC. Amino acid sequence: CASSLGTTSGANVLTF.

V is TRBV7-8 and J is TRBJ1-1, with no clear D. Trimming cost V 6 bases and J 3 bases, with 11 bases left between them. CDR3 length: 13 residues. Germline loops: CDR1 SGHVS, CDR2 FQNEAQ. In nucleotides, the CDR3 is TGTGCCAGCAGAGCGGACCTTTACACTGAAGCTTTCTTT. Translated, it gives CASRADLYTEAFF. The complete variable domain, with remaining parts taken from reference TRBV7-8 and TRBJ1-1, reads GAGVSQSPRYKVAKRGQDVALRCDPISGHVSLFWYQQALGQGPEFLTYFQNEAQLDKSGLPSDRFFAERPEGSVSTLKIQRTQQEDSAVYLCASRADLYTEAFFGQGTRLTVV.

The J gene is TRBJ2-6, the V gene TRBV5-1, with D perhaps matching TRBD1 (5 bases). V was trimmed by 9 bases and J by 4 bases, leaving 14 bases between them. CDR1 SGHRS and CDR2 YFSETQ come from the germline V gene. This CDR3 comprises 14 residues. DNA for the CDR3: TGCGCCACCAGGACACACTCCGGGGCCAACGTCCTGACTTTC. Translation gives CATRTHSGANVLTF. Using reference TRBV5-1 and TRBJ2-6 for the parts outside the CDR3, the full variable domain is KAGVTQTPRYLIKTRGQQVTLSCSPISGHRSVSWYQQTPGQGLQFLFEYFSETQRNKGNFPGRFSGRQFSNSRSEMNVSTLELGDSALYLCATRTHSGANVLTFGAGSRLTVL.

The genes are TRBV4-1 and TRBJ2-7, with TRBD1 matching over 9 bases. Germline V CDR1 and CDR2: MGHRA, YSYEKL. Trimming removed 3 bases from V and 7 bases from J; junction bases left unmatched: 7. This CDR3 spans 14 amino acids. The CDR3 DNA follows: TGCGCCAGCAGCCAGATCGACAGGGGGGGTGAGCAGTACTTC. Its protein is CASSQIDRGGEQYF.

This clone occurred once. The rearrangement links TRBV7-3 to TRBJ2-3; 7 nucleotides match TRBD1. The length of the CDR3 is 14 residues. Germline assignment: CDR1 SGHTA and CDR2 FQGTGA. J gave up 7 bases and V 2 bases, and 6 bases lay outside the gene matches. For the CDR3, the DNA is TGTGCCAGCAGCTTAGAGAGGGGGCCTTATACGCAGTATTTT. This translates into CASSLERGPYTQYF.

V usage is TRBV10-3 and J usage is TRBJ2-1; a weak D match, TRBD2 (6 bases). Germline loops: CDR1 ENHRY, CDR2 SYGVKD. This CDR3 is built from 19 residues. V lost 7 bases and J 5 bases, leaving 30 bases between the germline ends. In DNA form, the CDR3 reads TGTGCCATCACTGACCGTGGGATAGGACGGGGGAAGGACGACAATGAGCAGTTCTTC. This gives the protein CAITDRGIGRGKDDNEQFF.

The chain links TRBV7-8 to TRBJ2-7; the match to TRBD2 covers 8 bases. Germline values: CDR1 SGHVS, CDR2 FQNEAQ. With 2 bases clipped from V and 3 bases from J, the junction kept 6 bases outside the gene matches. CDR3 length: 15 residues. The CDR3 loop is CASSLIGLAGYEQYF. CDR3 DNA: TGTGCCAGCAGCTTAATCGGGCTAGCGGGCTACGAGCAGTACTTC.

This clone has only one observation. The chain carries TRBV9 and TRBJ2-2, with 8 bases aligning to TRBD1. Unmatched junction bases numbered 1, after V lost 6 bases and J lost 0 bases. CDR1 and CDR2 from the germline V gene are SGDLS and YYNGEE. There are 14 residues in the CDR3. The CDR3: CASTGGANTGELFF. CDR3 DNA: TGTGCCAGCACAGGGGGCGCGAACACCGGGGAGCTGTTTTTT.

The chain has TRBV6-8 and TRBJ2-7; D might be TRBD1 (6 bases). CDR1 and CDR2 (germline): MNHGY, SAAAGT. With 8 bases removed from V and 3 bases from J, the gap between germline ends came to 20 bases. The CDR3 has 15 residues. The DNA for the CDR3 is TGTGCCAGCCCCACCTACAGGGTGAAGAGCTACGAGCAGTACTTC. Its protein is CASPTYRVKSYEQYF.

This chain uses TRBV28 with TRBJ2-7, with 9 bases matching TRBD2. This CDR3 is built from 14 residues. V shed 6 bases and J 3 bases; nucleotides not matched to a gene: 6. The germline gives CDR1 MDHEN, CDR2 SYDVKM. The CDR3 protein is CASRLTSGLYEQYF. The CDR3 nucleotides are TGTGCCAGCAGGCTGACTAGCGGCCTCTACGAGCAGTACTTC.

The chain combines TRBV5-6 with TRBJ1-1, with D possibly TRBD1 on 5 matching bases. The CDR3 has 12 residues. The V end lost 2 bases, the J end lost 4 bases, and 6 bases lay between the germline ends. Germline CDR1 reads SGHDT; CDR2 reads YYEEEE. CDR3 nucleotides: TGTGCCAGCAGCTTCGGGGGCACTGAAGCTTTCTTT. This encodes CASSFGGTEAFF.

The rearrangement links TRBV10-2 to TRBJ2-3; 11 bases line up with TRBD1. With V trimmed by 6 bases and J by 5 bases, 4 bases remained unmatched. This CDR3 is 14 amino acids long. Germline V CDR1 and CDR2: WSHSY, SAAADI. The CDR3 DNA is TGCGCCAGCAGGGACAGGGGGCAGGGAGATACGCAGTATTTT. The encoded protein is CASRDRGQGDTQYF.

The chain uses TRBV19 and TRBJ2-7, with 8 bases matching TRBD1. The CDR3 sequence is 17 residues long. Per the germline V gene, CDR1 is LNHDA and CDR2 is SQIVND (reference sequence). J was trimmed by 3 bases and V by 1 base; bases with no gene match: 11. The CDR3 loop is CASSIGVAWTGSYEQYF. The CDR3 nucleotides read TGTGCCAGTAGTATAGGCGTTGCTTGGACAGGGAGCTACGAGCAGTACTTC.

The chain couples TRBV5-1 to TRBJ2-1; 12 bases map to TRBD2. This CDR3 spans 15 amino acids. Germline CDR1 is SGHRS and CDR2 is YFSETQ. Losses at the gene ends were 4 bases for V and 9 bases for J; bases not matched to a gene: 8. The CDR3 reads CASSDGLAGQGEQFF. The CDR3 coding sequence is TGCGCCAGCAGCGACGGACTAGCGGGGCAGGGTGAGCAGTTCTTC.

This clone was detected once. The chain is built from TRBV7-6 and TRBJ2-7; 11 nucleotides line up with TRBD2. Germline V gene data show CDR1 as SGHVS and CDR2 as FNYEAQ. The V and J ends lost 3 bases and 0 bases, in that order; junction bases with no gene match: 4. The CDR3 has 16 residues. As DNA, the CDR3 is TGTGCCAGCAGCTTTCGGCTAGCGGGAGGCTCCTACGAGCAGTACTTC. Its protein product is CASSFRLAGGSYEQYF.

The rearrangement links TRBV4-2 to TRBJ1-2, with a possible D match to TRBD1 (5 bases). From germline, CDR1 is LGHNA and CDR2 YNFKEQ. The CDR3 is 13 residues long. V lost 1 base, J lost 8 bases, and 11 bases lay in between. The CDR3 DNA reads as TGTGCCAGCAGCCAAGCCGGGGGACGCGGCTACACCTTC. Its protein is CASSQAGGRGYTF.

A word on this clone: This CDR3 is also generated by other DNA sequences in the sample. The chain is built from TRBV6-5 and TRBJ1-2; D is uncertain. The germline gives CDR1 MNHEY, CDR2 SVGAGI. Trimming shortened V by 8 bases and J by 1 base, and 8 bases separated the two germline ends. The CDR3 spans 12 residues. CDR3: CASSTHNYGYTF. Here the CDR3 DNA reads TGTGCCAGCTCAACACATAACTATGGCTACACCTTC.

The CDR3 reads CASSIMPNMRNQPQHF. Here the CDR3 DNA reads TGTGCCAGTAGTATAATGCCTAACATGCGAAATCAGCCCCAGCATTTT. This chain uses TRBV19 with TRBJ1-5; D is uncertain. The CDR3 spans 16 residues. In germline, CDR1 is LNHDA, CDR2 SQIVND (reference sequence). V lost 2 bases to trimming and J lost 4 bases, with 15 bases between them.

The chain has TRBV19 and TRBJ2-6; D remains ambiguous. This CDR3 region has 15 residues. The V end was cut by 8 bases, the J end by 1 base, with 12 bases between. Germline V lookup: CDR1 LNHDA, CDR2 SQIVND (reference sequence). The CDR3 spells CASSRISSGANVLTF. CDR3 nucleotides: TGTGCCAGTTCCAGGATAAGTTCTGGGGCCAACGTCCTGACTTTC.

This clone was seen a single time. A junction end diverges from the germline sequence, so it may reflect a read error. This chain uses TRBV20-1 with TRBJ2-1; TRBD2 matches 8 bases. Germline V gives CDR1 DFQATT, CDR2 SNEGSKA (reference sequence). The CDR3 sequence is 11 residues long. The CDR3 is CSTSGDNEQFF. In nucleotides, the CDR3 is TGCAGTACTAGCGGAGACAATGAGCAGTTCTTC.

The chain has TRBV6-5 and TRBJ1-1, with a weak D call TRBD1 (6 bases). CDR1 and CDR2 (germline): MNHEY, SVGAGI. V shed 6 bases and J shed 8 bases, with 19 bases lying between them. This CDR3 is 14 amino acids long. The CDR3 region is CASRPEIAGGEAFF. DNA of the CDR3: TGTGCCAGCAGACCAGAAATAGCCGGGGGCGAAGCTTTCTTT.

The gene calls are TRBV11-2 and TRBJ2-7; 8 bases align to TRBD2. The J segment lost 5 bases and the V segment lost 0 bases, leaving 3 bases of the junction unmatched. This CDR3 is built from 14 residues. CDR1 and CDR2 from the germline V gene are SGHAT and FQNNGV. CDR3 DNA sequence: TGTGCCAGCAGCTTAGACCGACTAGCGAACGAGCAGTACTTC. Protein product: CASSLDRLANEQYF.

The chain uses TRBV14 and TRBJ2-7; no clear D gene. The CDR3 runs 15 residues. V lost 1 base, J lost 0 bases, and 10 bases lay in between. Germline CDR1 is SGHDN and CDR2 is FVKESK. The CDR3 bases are TGTGCCAGCAGCCAAGCTGGCTCCTTCTCCTACGAGCAGTACTTC. This translates into CASSQAGSFSYEQYF. Full variable domain (outside the CDR3, taken from reference TRBV14 and TRBJ2-7): EAGVTQFPSHSVIEKGQTVTLRCDPISGHDNLYWYRRVMGKEIKFLLHFVKESKQDESGMPNNRFLAERTGGTYSTLKVQPAELEDSGVYFCASSQAGSFSYEQYFGPGTRLTVT.

This chain connects TRBV11-2 to TRBJ2-3, with D perhaps TRBD1 or TRBD2 (5 bases each). The CDR3 covers 15 residues. Trimming stripped 4 bases from V and 1 base from J, with 12 bases between. Germline values: CDR1 SGHAT, CDR2 FQNNGV. The CDR3 sequence: CASSSYRDRTDTQYF. The CDR3 DNA sequence: TGTGCCAGCAGCTCATATCGGGACCGCACAGATACGCAGTATTTT.

The gene calls are TRBV25-1 and TRBJ2-1, with 7 bases lining up with TRBD1. The germline gives CDR1 MGHDK, CDR2 SYGVNS. There are 16 residues in the CDR3. V was pared by 6 bases and J by 10 bases, with 18 bases of the junction left unmatched. CDR3 sequence (DNA): TGTGCCAGCAGGCCGGTGCGGCAGGGGGTATTAAGCGAGCAGTTCTTC. Encoded protein: CASRPVRQGVLSEQFF.

The genes are TRBV6-1 and TRBJ2-7; D remains ambiguous. The V end was cut by 2 bases, the J end by 6 bases, with 8 bases between. The CDR3 is 12 residues long. Germline loops: CDR1 MNHNS, CDR2 SASEGT. CDR3 coding DNA: TGTGCCAGCAGTGAACAAGGTGGCGAGCAGTACTTC. Its translation is CASSEQGGEQYF.

V usage is TRBV6-5 and J usage is TRBJ2-3; D is ambiguous. CDR3 size: 11 residues. V lost 8 bases and J lost 3, with 6 bases in between. From germline, CDR1 is MNHEY and CDR2 SVGAGI. The CDR3 DNA follows: TGTGCCAGCGCTGGGACAGATACGCAGTATTTT. It yields the protein CASAGTDTQYF.

V and J are TRBV18 and TRBJ1-1, with D maybe TRBD1 (5 bases). The V end was cut by 4 bases, the J end by 1 base, with 25 bases between. Looked up from germline, CDR1 is KGHSH and CDR2 is LQKENI. The CDR3 is made up of 19 amino acids. CDR3 bases: TGTGCCAGCTCACTCTGGGGCCGGGGGACGGGAACCCGGAACACTGAAGCTTTCTTT. Amino acids: CASSLWGRGTGTRNTEAFF.